Each of the 14 T cell receptor beta chains below was sequenced from the same sample in a study of cytomegalovirus exposure and HLA in healthy donors (dated by TCRdb to 2017 to 2019). Library prep was done by the immunoSEQ multiplex PCR assay. For the multiplex PCR, a mixture combining 60 forward primers for TCR Vbeta segments and 13 reverse primers for TCR Jbeta segments was used. TCRdb holds this immuneACCESS table with in-frame rearrangements only. Some clones are missing; in checked studies, unresolved V genes explain under half, and the rest has no known cause. The sample table lists about 130,000 clones, roughly 82% of them with a count of one. The ten biggest clones cover about 1% of the sample. The source material was PBMCs. These TCRs come from a boy aged 5-17 years in good health and CMV-seronegative.

The chain employs TRBV7-9 and TRBJ2-1, with TRBD2 identical over 7 bases. Germline V lookup: CDR1 SEHNR, CDR2 FQNEAQ (reference sequence). V was pared by 5 bases and J by 2 bases, with 9 bases of the junction left unmatched. CDR3 length: 16 residues. The CDR3, as DNA: TGTGCCAGCAGCACGGCGGGACTAAGCGCCTACAATGAGCAGTTCTTC. Translating it yields CASSTAGLSAYNEQFF.

This chain uses TRBV10-3 with TRBJ2-3; 7 bases map to TRBD2. The CDR3 sequence is 14 residues long. The ends lost 3 bases at V and 8 bases at J; junction bases unmatched: 8. CDR1 ENHRY and CDR2 SYGVKD come from the germline V gene. The CDR3 protein is CAISDLAGDRTQYF. The CDR3 nucleotides read TGTGCCATCAGTGACCTTGCGGGAGACCGTACGCAGTATTTT.

The CDR3 sequence is CASSFLPGNYGYTF. CDR3 DNA sequence: TGTGCCAGCAGTTTTCTCCCGGGAAACTATGGCTACACCTTC. The genes are TRBV27 and TRBJ1-2; D gene unclear. V was cut by 3 bases and J by 2 bases, with 10 bases left in between. Germline CDR1 and CDR2: MNHEY and SMNVEV (reference sequence). The CDR3 extends over 14 amino acids.

V gene TRBV4-3 combines with J gene TRBJ1-2, with D possibly TRBD1 on 6 matching bases. CDR1 LGHNA and CDR2 YSLEER come from the germline V gene. Between the trimmed V and J ends, which lost 6 bases and 8 bases, there was a span of 13 bases. The CDR3 spans 12 residues. The CDR3 here is CASSLRGRGYTF. CDR3 bases: TGCGCCAGCAGTCTCAGGGGTAGGGGCTACACCTTC.

The sample holds a few counts of this clone. The chain couples TRBV5-4 to TRBJ2-3; 8 nucleotides match TRBD2. The germline V gene encodes CDR1 SGHNT and CDR2 YYREEE (reference sequence). The CDR3 length is 13 residues. J was trimmed by 8 bases and V by 2 bases; bases with no gene match: 4. In DNA form, the CDR3 reads TGTGCCAGCAGCTTCTACGGGGGGGGTACGCAGTATTTT. This encodes CASSFYGGGTQYF.

Comments on this clone: The same CDR3 is also encoded by other DNA sequences in this sample. V gene TRBV5-1 combines with J gene TRBJ2-7; D unclear. CDR1 is SGHRS and CDR2 is YFSETQ in the germline V gene. The CDR3 totals 13 residues. The V gene lost 0 bases and the J gene lost 1 base, with 5 bases spanning the gap. Here the CDR3 DNA reads TGCGCCAGCAGCTTGGCCGGGTCCTACGAGCAGTACTTC. Translated, it gives CASSLAGSYEQYF.

This rearrangement joins TRBV27 to TRBJ1-4; D not resolved. In germline, CDR1 is MNHEY, CDR2 SMNVEV (reference sequence). This CDR3 is 14 amino acids long. V was shortened by 5 bases and J by 7 bases, with 14 bases between the two germline ends. Here the CDR3 reads CASSRLLEGEKLFF. The CDR3 bases are TGTGCCAGCAGTCGGCTCCTGGAGGGTGAAAAACTGTTTTTT.

The chain uses TRBV20-1 and TRBJ2-7; D not certain. Germline V gives CDR1 DFQATT, CDR2 SNEGSKA (reference sequence). Trimming stripped 6 bases from V and 3 bases from J, with 9 bases between. The CDR3 has 11 residues. The CDR3 spells CSATAGYEQYF. The CDR3 nucleotides read TGCAGTGCCACCGCAGGCTACGAGCAGTACTTC.

The V and J genes are TRBV9 and TRBJ2-2, with a tentative D call TRBD2 (6 bases). This CDR3 spans 14 amino acids. Deletions cut 5 bases from V and 5 bases from J, with 13 bases between. Germline-derived CDR1 and CDR2 are SGDLS and YYNGEE. The CDR3 coding sequence is TGTGCCAGCAGGGGCGGGGACCGGACCGGGGAGCTGTTTTTT. This sequence encodes CASRGGDRTGELFF.

The chain is built from TRBV30 and TRBJ2-1; 9 bases are shared with TRBD1. The CDR3 spans 14 residues. Germline CDR1 GTSNPN, CDR2 SVGIG (reference sequence). Germline trimming cut 7 bases from V and 7 bases from J; bases unmatched to any gene: 11. The CDR3 sequence is CASSKDRGLNEQFF. CDR3 bases: TGTGCCTCCTCAAAGGACAGGGGATTGAATGAGCAGTTCTTC. Full variable domain (outside the CDR3, taken from reference TRBV30 and TRBJ2-1): SQTIHQWPATLVQPVGSPLSLECTVEGTSNPNLYWYRQAAGRGLQLLFYSVGIGQISSEVPQNLSASRPQDRQFILSSKKLLLSDSGFYLCASSKDRGLNEQFFGPGTRLTVL.

This clone was counted once. The V call is TRBV2, the J call TRBJ2-7, with D tentatively TRBD1 (6 bases). CDR3 length: 13 residues. Germline loops: CDR1 SNHLY, CDR2 FYNNEI. V lost 5 bases, J lost 6 bases, and 14 bases lay in between. CDR3 amino acids: CASSTGIWGEQYF. CDR3 coding DNA: TGTGCCAGCAGTACAGGGATCTGGGGCGAGCAGTACTTC.

V usage is TRBV6-5 and J usage is TRBJ1-1; D unclear. The CDR3 sequence is 14 residues long. Germline V lookup: CDR1 MNHEY, CDR2 SVGAGI. V dropped 8 bases and J dropped 0 bases, with 13 bases sitting between them. In DNA, the CDR3 is TGTGCCAGCCGCCGCAACTGGTTGAACACTGAAGCTTTCTTT. Translated: CASRRNWLNTEAFF.

This clone was found once. The sample has other DNA sequences that encode this CDR3 too. The rearrangement links TRBV27 to TRBJ1-1; D gene uncertain. V lost 3 bases and J lost 1, with 6 bases in between. The CDR3 length is 13 residues. Germline V CDR1 and CDR2: MNHEY, SMNVEV (reference sequence). The CDR3 DNA follows: TGTGCCAGCAGTTTGGGAGCGAACACTGAAGCTTTCTTT. This translates into CASSLGANTEAFF.

This clone was counted a single time. The chain uses TRBV11-2 and TRBJ2-2; 12 bases fit TRBD1. Trimming cost V 5 bases and J 5 bases; bases outside gene matches: 6. Germline lookup yields CDR1 SGHAT and CDR2 FQNNGV. The CDR3 extends over 16 amino acids. The CDR3 DNA reads TGTGCCAGCAGCCCAACGGGACAGGGGGCGACCGGGGAGCTGTTTTTT. Its translation is CASSPTGQGATGELFF. The variable domain in full, completed from reference TRBV11-2 and TRBJ2-2, reads EAGVAQSPRYKIIEKRQSVAFWCNPISGHATLYWYQQILGQGPKLLIQFQNNGVVDDSQLPKDRFSAERLKGVDSTLKIQPAKLEDSAVYLCASSPTGQGATGELFFGEGSRLTVL.